This T cell receptor beta chain originates from a study of identical twins. Unique molecular identifiers were present on the cDNA, which also gained a universal primer site by template switching. TCRdb reprocessed the 5' RACE reads with MiXCR, giving one entry per CDR3 protein. Of approximately 600,000 distinct CDR3 sequences listed, 9% to 10% are singletons. This CDR3 is 14 amino acids long. Germline CDR1 and CDR2: DFQATT and SNEGSKA (reference sequence). The junction had 4 bases not matched to a gene; V was cut back by 1 base and J by 3 bases. This sample also belongs to another study, concerning yellow fever vaccine responses in identical twins.

Sequencing was carried out using PBMCs. The V and J genes are TRBV20-1 and TRBJ2-7, with TRBD2 matching over 9 bases. The receptor's source is a woman between 18 and 29 years old in good health. CDR3 nucleotide sequence: TGCAGTGCTAGAGGGCTAGCGGGAATCTACGAGCAGTACTTC. Amino acids: CSARGLAGIYEQYF.